This TCR beta chain was sequenced for a study of blood T cell repertoires in COVID-19. Study-level information: Material from acute and convalescent COVID-19 was sourced from the United States, Italy and Spain. T cells, B-cell-depleted T cells, or PBMCs supplied cDNA or gDNA.

Germline CDR1 KGHSH, CDR2 LQKENI. V lost 5 bases and J lost 2, with 9 bases in between. The CDR3 runs to 13 residues. Authors' processing steps: Estimation of nucleated cell counts was performed using reference gene primer amplification. Method: immunoSEQ multiplex PCR; TCRdb's copy keeps in-frame clones and lacks some. From that table come the V and J calls and clone size; the DNA was used to work out D and trimming. Of under 45,000 clones in the sample, about 85% were seen once. V and J are TRBV18 and TRBJ2-5; TRBD2 is a possible D gene (6 bases). This clonotype was obtained from a man aged 60-69 years with active or convalescent COVID-19. Source material: peripheral blood. CDR3 region: CASSGTPQETQYF. As DNA, the CDR3 is TGTGCCAGCTCAGGGACTCCACAAGAGACCCAGTACTTC.